These T cell receptor beta chains were read from a single sample in a study of regulatory T cells in long-lasting Graves disease. TCRdb reprocessed the multiplex PCR reads with MiXCR, giving one entry per CDR3 protein. The table has roughly 320,000 distinct CDR3 sequences, around 15% seen once. These data were likewise used in another study, on T cells in Graves' hyperthyroidism and ophthalmopathy.

Sample: peripheral blood mononuclear cells (PBMCs), taken at new diagnosis, from a patient treated with antithyroid drugs. These receptors all stem from a middle-aged man with Graves disease. Each CDR3 is given with its conserved first and last residue. Fields, in order: clone size, D gene, V gene, CDR3 protein. The D gene is left open where the match is weak. The size of a clone is reported for some rows only, either as once, few or many, or as a class for expanded clones.

>many|-|TRBV2
CASSATAPRTDTQYF
>-|TRBD1|TRBV2
CASRARQGALGYTF
>many|-|TRBV20-1
CSALVPGQLNQPQHF
>many|-|TRBV20-1
CSARDSTNYGYTF
>few|-|TRBV7-3
CASSLRMGVEQFF
>many|TRBD1|TRBV2
CASTRTGRGSPLHF
>few|-|TRBV7-3
CASSSPLEASGPQHF
>many|TRBD1|TRBV2
CASSLIQGVGELFF
>-|TRBD1|TRBV20-1
CSAQKGAQPQHF
>few|-|TRBV5-1
CASSSPSQNTGELFF
>many|-|TRBV10-1
CASSRDFTGELFF
>many|-|TRBV7-9
CASSPTDSSEQYF
>many|-|TRBV20-1
CSASPPARRDLYEQYF